These 27 T cell receptor beta chains were sequenced from one sample in a study of molecular identifiers for immune sequencing clone quantification. In TCRdb, the PCR reads were re-called with MiXCR into one record per CDR3 protein. The table has around 40,000 distinct CDR3 sequences, about 19% seen once; the top ten hold under 1.3%. Sequenced: naive CD8+ T cells from blood, with Jurkat cell RNA spiked in. The sample's subset: FACS-sorted CD8+CD4-CCR7+CD45RA+ naive T cells. The source is a human donor in good health. Some libraries in this study had Jurkat cell RNA spiked in.

Note on this clonotype: One end of the junction varies from germline; a read error may be responsible. The chain joins TRBV9 to TRBJ2-7; 7 bases align to TRBD2. This CDR3 contains 13 residues. The germline CDR1 and CDR2 sequences are SGDLS and YYNGEE. DNA of the CDR3: TGTGTCAGCAGCCTAATACGGGGGGACGAGCAGTACTTC. It codes for CVSSLIRGDEQYF.

This clonotype showed up just once. A read error is possible here, since a much larger clone lies one base away. V usage is TRBV5-6 and J usage is TRBJ1-5; tentatively, D is TRBD1 (5 bases). The tail of the sequence fits TRBJ2-3 better, so the J call may be wrong. Germline V lookup: CDR1 SGHDT, CDR2 YYEEEE. CDR3 length equals 17 residues. The CDR3 sequence: CASSLGQRLGYHQPQYF. CDR3 bases: TGTGCCAGCAGCTTGGGACAGCGTCTCGGGTATCATCAGCCCCAGTATTTT.

At least ten counts were recorded for this clonotype. V usage is TRBV7-2 and J usage is TRBJ2-7, with a possible D match to TRBD2 (5 bases). V lost 6 bases, J lost 2 bases, and 14 bases lay in between. Germline loops: CDR1 SGHTA, CDR2 FQGNSA. This CDR3 is built from 14 residues. CDR3 in DNA: TGTGCCAGCAGTAGCCGGGGTAATCCCTACGAGCAGTACTTC. This gives the protein CASSSRGNPYEQYF.

This clonotype was picked up many times. J is TRBJ2-7 and V is TRBV11-2, with D maybe TRBD2 (6 bases). Germline V gives CDR1 SGHAT, CDR2 FQNNGV. The CDR3 consists of 15 residues. The germline V and J ends were trimmed by 5 bases and 7 bases, with 21 bases remaining between them. DNA of the CDR3: TGTGCCAGCAGCGCGGGTTTGGGGGAGGCAGGGGAGCAGTACTTC. Translating it yields CASSAGLGEAGEQYF.

Only a few counts were recorded for this clonotype. V usage is TRBV27 and J usage is TRBJ2-3, with 9 bases aligning to TRBD2. Germline V gene sequence: CDR1 MNHEY, CDR2 SMNVEV (reference sequence). J gave up 1 base and V 5 bases, and 16 bases lay outside the gene matches. CDR3 length equals 19 residues. CDR3 DNA: TGTGCCAGCAGTCGTCGGTATCTGGTAGCGGGAGCCGGCACAGATACGCAGTATTTT. Translated: CASSRRYLVAGAGTDTQYF.

The V gene is TRBV9, the J gene TRBJ2-2; possible D gene TRBD1, 6 bases. CDR1 and CDR2 (germline): SGDLS, YYNGEE. The CDR3 is 16 residues long. The V end was cut by 1 base, the J end by 6 bases, with 16 bases between. Here the CDR3 DNA reads TGTGCCAGCAGCGTATTGGGGACACTGAGTTCCGGGGAGCTGTTTTTT. Encoded protein: CASSVLGTLSSGELFF. Based on the CDR3 plus reference TRBV9 and TRBJ2-2, the full variable domain is DSGVTQTPKHLITATGQRVTLRCSPRSGDLSVYWYQQSLDQGLQFLIQYYNGEERAKGNILERFSAQQFPDLHSELNLSSLELGDSALYFCASSVLGTLSSGELFFGEGSRLTVL.

This clonotype was observed at least ten times. The chain uses TRBV6-1 and TRBJ1-2, with D uncertain. Germline CDR1 is MNHNS and CDR2 is SASEGT. This CDR3 comprises 15 residues. The ends were cut back, 3 bases at V and 2 bases at J, with 13 bases in the middle. The CDR3 DNA follows: TGTGCCAGCAGTGAGCTTTACATCTTGAACTATGGCTACACCTTC. Translating gives CASSELYILNYGYTF.

This clonotype was seen repeatedly, ten times or more. The gene calls are TRBV9 and TRBJ2-5; a possible D gene is TRBD2 (5 bases). Trimming shortened V by 4 bases and J by 3 bases, and 13 bases separated the two germline ends. CDR1 is SGDLS, CDR2 YYNGEE, per germline. This CDR3 is built from 14 residues. The CDR3 DNA reads TGTGCCAGCAGCCGAAACGGACTGGAAGAGACCCAGTACTTC. It specifies CASSRNGLEETQYF.

Of note for this clonotype: Since no conserved phenylalanine or tryptophan closes the CDR3, a read error is the likely cause. Here the CDR3 DNA reads TGTGCCGGCTCACCGCGGACAGGGTCACATGAGCAGTTCTCC. Its translation: CAGSPRTGSHEQFS. The chain combines TRBV18 with TRBJ2-1; 8 bases are a match to TRBD1. Per the germline V gene, CDR1 is KGHSH and CDR2 is LQKENI. There are 14 residues in the CDR3.

V is TRBV6-5 and J is TRBJ2-7; D ambiguous. V was shortened by 4 bases and J by 7 bases, with 14 bases between the two germline ends. Germline CDR1 MNHEY, CDR2 SVGAGI. The CDR3 has 13 amino acids. CDR3 DNA: TGTGCCAGCAGTTGGAAGGCCCGCCGGGAGCAGTACTTC. Residues: CASSWKARREQYF.

This clonotype came up many times. This chain uses TRBV20-1 with TRBJ2-5, with D possibly TRBD1 on 6 matching bases. CDR1 is DFQATT and CDR2 is SNEGSKA in the germline V gene (reference sequence). V gave up 4 bases and J gave up 5 bases, with 11 bases separating them. There are 12 residues in the CDR3. The CDR3 sequence is CSANYRDETQYF. CDR3 in DNA: TGCAGTGCTAACTACAGGGACGAGACCCAGTACTTC.

This clonotype came up once. The gene calls are TRBV7-2 and TRBJ2-5; D possibly corresponds to TRBD2 (6 bases). Trimming took off 5 bases at V and 5 bases at J, with 15 bases between the two ends. The CDR3 loop spans 14 amino acids. Looked up from germline, CDR1 is SGHTA and CDR2 is FQGNSA. Here the CDR3 DNA reads TGTGCCAGCAGCCCGGGACTCGGCCGGGAGACCCAGTACTTC. Encoded protein: CASSPGLGRETQYF.

The sample holds many counts of this clonotype. This chain joins TRBV6-1 and TRBJ2-7, with D perhaps being TRBD1 or TRBD2 (5 bases each). CDR1 and CDR2 (germline): MNHNS, SASEGT. Trimming took off 4 bases at V and 3 bases at J, with 13 bases between the two ends. The CDR3 is made up of 14 amino acids. This chain's CDR3 is CASSGGPKIYEQYF. The CDR3 coding sequence is TGTGCCAGCAGTGGGGGACCTAAAATCTACGAGCAGTACTTC.

The table lists this clonotype with many counts. V gene TRBV20-1 combines with J gene TRBJ2-3, with D maybe TRBD1 (5 bases). Germline V gene data show CDR1 as DFQATT and CDR2 as SNEGSKA (reference sequence). The CDR3 has 14 amino acids. Between the trimmed V and J ends, which lost 0 bases and 6 bases, there was a span of 13 bases. The CDR3 DNA follows: TGCAGTGCTAGAGATTTTGGGGCAGCCGATACGCAGTATTTT. It codes for CSARDFGAADTQYF.

This clonotype was found many times. Here the CDR3 reads CASSLDRGQQETQYF. CDR3 sequence (DNA): TGTGCCAGCAGCTTGGACAGGGGGCAACAAGAGACCCAGTACTTC. The genes are TRBV5-4 and TRBJ2-5, with 9 nucleotides matching TRBD1. Germline assignment: CDR1 SGHNT and CDR2 YYREEE (reference sequence). Trimming cost V 0 bases and J 2 bases; bases outside gene matches: 2. CDR3 length equals 15 residues.

This clonotype came up many times. This chain joins TRBV19 and TRBJ2-7; 9 bases fit TRBD1. There are 13 residues in the CDR3. After removal of 7 bases from V and 5 bases from J, the junction contained 6 bases not matched to a gene. Per the germline V gene, CDR1 is LNHDA and CDR2 is SQIVND (reference sequence). CDR3 DNA: TGTGCCAGTACCCGGACAGGGGACGACGAGCAGTACTTC. Translated: CASTRTGDDEQYF. Complete variable domain (other parts from reference TRBV19 and TRBJ2-7): DGGITQSPKYLFRKEGQNVTLSCEQNLNHDAMYWYRQDPGQGLRLIYYSQIVNDFQKGDIAEGYSVSREKKESFPLTVTSAQKNPTAFYLCASTRTGDDEQYFGPGTRLTVT.

This clonotype was seen only a few times. A much larger clone lies one base from this, so it may be a read error. CDR3 protein: CASSLPLARVEGNEQFF. The CDR3 nucleotides read TGTGCCAGCAGCTTACCCCTAGCGAGAGTAGAAGGGAATGAGCAGTTCTTC. This chain connects TRBV11-2 to TRBJ2-1; D is perhaps TRBD2 (6 bases). The germline V and J ends were trimmed by 2 bases and 7 bases, with 21 bases remaining between them. Germline CDR1 and CDR2: SGHAT and FQNNGV. The CDR3 runs 17 residues.

This clonotype occurred many times. The chain carries TRBV12-3 or TRBV12-4 and TRBJ2-3; D may be TRBD1 or TRBD2 (8 bases each). Trimming stripped 6 bases from V and 6 bases from J, with 22 bases between. The CDR3 spans 16 residues. This chain's CDR3 is CASSRLARTGGDTQYF. The CDR3 region has the DNA TGTGCCAGCAGCCGACTAGCGAGAACAGGGGGGGATACGCAGTATTTT.

There are many counts of this clonotype. This sequence joins TRBV2 and TRBJ1-2; D ambiguous. This CDR3 has 14 amino acids. Germline V gene lookup returns CDR1 SNHLY and CDR2 FYNNEI. Trimming removed 6 bases at V and 5 bases at J, with 16 bases between. CDR3 sequence: CASRDFYMGYGYTF. In DNA form, the CDR3 reads TGTGCCAGCAGAGATTTTTACATGGGGTATGGCTACACCTTC.

In its sample, this clonotype was seen many times. The chain employs TRBV6-2 or TRBV6-3 and TRBJ2-7; D may be TRBD1 (5 bases). The CDR3 consists of 13 residues. Trimming shortened V by 2 bases and J by 7 bases, and 12 bases separated the two germline ends. Germline loops: CDR1 MNHEY, CDR2 SVGEGT. CDR3 DNA: TGTGCCAGCAGTTACACGACAGCTTGGGAGCAGTACTTC. Its translation is CASSYTTAWEQYF.

The gene calls are TRBV3-1 and TRBJ2-2, with D unclear. Germline V CDR1 and CDR2: LGHDT, YNNKEL (reference sequence). V was trimmed by 4 bases and J by 6 bases, leaving 15 bases between them. The CDR3 extends over 15 amino acids. CDR3 residues: CASSLAESGAGELFF. In DNA, the CDR3 is TGTGCCAGCAGCCTAGCCGAATCGGGTGCCGGGGAGCTGTTTTTT.

Of note for this clonotype: It may be a read error: a sequence one base away is much more abundant. The V gene is TRBV12-3 or TRBV12-4, the J gene TRBJ2-5; D call uncertain. The CDR3 is 13 amino acids. Trimming left V 3 bases short and J 5 bases short, with 10 bases between. CDR3 protein: CASSLCGEETQYF. The CDR3 DNA is TGTGCCAGCAGTTTGTGTGGAGAGGAGACCCAGTACTTC.

This clonotype was counted a few times. This may be a read error: a much more frequent sequence differs by one nucleotide. The J gene is TRBJ2-1, the V gene TRBV29-1; TRBD1 matches 9 bases. The length of the CDR3 is 14 residues. From germline, CDR1 is SQVTM and CDR2 ANQGSEA. The CDR3 here is CGVEKDRGRNEQFF. CDR3 DNA sequence: TGCGGCGTTGAAAAGGACAGGGGTCGCAATGAGCAGTTCTTC.

This clonotype was detected many times. The genes are TRBV5-4 and TRBJ2-5; TRBD2 matches at 8 bases. The CDR3 sequence is 16 residues long. Trimming cost V 3 bases and J 0 bases; bases outside gene matches: 7. Per the germline V gene, CDR1 is SGHNT and CDR2 is YYREEE (reference sequence). For the CDR3, the DNA is TGTGCCAGCAGCTCCCGGGTAGCGGGGCACCAAGAGACCCAGTACTTC. As protein: CASSSRVAGHQETQYF.

With respect to this clonotype: At one end, the junction sequence differs from germline, possibly due to a read error. The chain has TRBV5-1 and TRBJ2-2; 11 bases map to TRBD1. The length of the CDR3 is 17 residues. Per germline, CDR1 SGHRS and CDR2 YFSETQ. The CDR3 region is CASSWPGQGAGTGEPFF. CDR3 DNA sequence: TGCGCCAGCAGCTGGCCCGGACAGGGGGCGGGCACCGGGGAGCCGTTTTTT.

This clonotype appeared many times. The V call is TRBV29-1, the J call TRBJ2-7; 9 nucleotides match TRBD1. The junction had 10 bases not matched to a gene; V was cut back by 6 bases and J by 7 bases. This CDR3 is built from 13 residues. Germline assignment: CDR1 SQVTM and CDR2 ANQGSEA. CDR3 sequence reads: CSVTGTGLQEQYF. CDR3 nucleotides: TGCAGCGTGACCGGGACAGGGCTACAGGAGCAGTACTTC.

As concerns this clonotype: This may be a read error: a much more frequent sequence differs by one nucleotide. The genes are TRBV4-1 and TRBJ2-2; TRBD2 is a possible D gene (5 bases). CDR1 and CDR2 from the germline V gene are MGHRA and YSYEKL. Trimming shortened V by 0 bases and J by 6 bases, and 8 bases separated the two germline ends. This CDR3 has 14 amino acids. CDR3 nucleotide sequence: TGCGCCAGCAGCCAAGAACTAGGACCCGGGGAGCTGTTTTTT. It is translated as CASSQELGPGELFF.